What follows are 24 T cell receptor beta chains derived from one specimen sequenced in a study of shared clonotypes between healthy human individuals. Sequenced by immunoSEQ multiplex PCR; TCRdb stores in-frame clones only, minus some. The sample comprises hundreds of thousands of clones, around 72% of which are singletons, and about 2% rests with the top ten. The sequenced material came from memory CD4+ T cells sorted from blood. The subset denotes: CD45RA-negative fraction. These TCRs come from a woman aged 25-40 years in good health.

The chain combines TRBV27 with TRBJ2-4; TRBD1 aligns across 8 bases. V lost 6 bases to trimming and J lost 8 bases; unmatched junction nucleotides: 18. The V gene's germline CDR1 is MNHEY and CDR2 SMNVEV (reference sequence). The CDR3 is 17 amino acids. The CDR3 DNA follows: TGTGCCAGCAGAAGCCTTACCCAACCGACAGGGGCCCACATTCAGTACTTC. Translating it yields CASRSLTQPTGAHIQYF.

The V gene is TRBV18, the J gene TRBJ2-1; D is perhaps TRBD1 (6 bases). With 5 bases removed from V and 7 bases from J, the gap between germline ends came to 15 bases. This CDR3 spans 14 amino acids. CDR1 is KGHSH, CDR2 LQKENI, per germline. CDR3 sequence (DNA): TGTGCCAGCTCATCCTGGACAGAATCAAATGAGCAGTTCTTC. It codes for CASSSWTESNEQFF.

This clone was seen only a few times. The genes are TRBV6-5 and TRBJ2-7; TRBD2 matches at 9 bases. The germline V gene encodes CDR1 MNHEY and CDR2 SVGAGI. V lost 2 bases to trimming and J lost 6 bases; unmatched junction nucleotides: 5. There are 14 residues in the CDR3. CDR3 amino acids: CASSYGSSGIEQYF. Here the CDR3 DNA reads TGTGCCAGCAGTTACGGTTCTAGCGGGATCGAGCAGTACTTC.

With respect to this clone: This likely reflects a read error, since a far larger clone is one base away. This sample includes further DNA sequences coding for the same CDR3. The J gene is TRBJ2-5, the V gene TRBV19; 7 nucleotides agree with TRBD2. CDR1 LNHDA and CDR2 SQIVND come from the germline V gene (reference sequence). Unmatched junction bases numbered 13, after V lost 5 bases and J lost 4 bases. The CDR3 totals 16 residues. The CDR3 sequence is CASSPFVGLGVETQYF. The CDR3 DNA reads TGTGCCAGTAGTCCATTCGTTGGACTAGGGGTAGAGACCCAGTACTTC.

The V gene is TRBV15, the J gene TRBJ2-1, with 9 bases that match TRBD1. CDR3 size: 18 residues. Per the germline V gene, CDR1 is LNHNV and CDR2 is YYDKDF (reference sequence). The junction had 21 bases not matched to a gene; V was cut back by 7 bases and J by 8 bases. The CDR3, as DNA: TGTGCCACCAACCCCCGCCGGACAGGGGAAGGGCCTAGGGATGAGCAGTTCTTC. Its protein is CATNPRRTGEGPRDEQFF.

J is TRBJ1-1 and V is TRBV29-1; D may be TRBD1 (6 bases). This CDR3 region has 14 residues. Germline assignment: CDR1 SQVTM and CDR2 ANQGSEA. The ends were cut back, 6 bases at V and 5 bases at J, with 19 bases in the middle. The CDR3 protein is CSVRTVPQGTEAFF. CDR3 sequence (DNA): TGCAGCGTCAGGACCGTTCCGCAGGGGACTGAAGCTTTCTTT.

CDR3 sequence: CASRTVGGEQFF. The CDR3 coding sequence is TGTGCCAGCAGGACTGTGGGGGGTGAGCAGTTCTTC. The V gene is TRBV6-1, the J gene TRBJ2-1, with D perhaps matching TRBD2 (6 bases). V lost 6 bases to trimming and J lost 9 bases, with 12 bases between them. CDR1 MNHNS and CDR2 SASEGT come from the germline V gene. The CDR3 loop spans 12 amino acids.

The CDR3 here is CASSPRGIRGAADTQYF. Here the CDR3 DNA reads TGTGCCAGCTCACCAAGGGGGATCCGGGGGGCCGCAGATACGCAGTATTTT. This chain links TRBV18 with TRBJ2-3, with a tentative D call TRBD2 (7 bases). The CDR3 has 17 residues. Looked up from germline, CDR1 is KGHSH and CDR2 is LQKENI. The germline V and J ends were trimmed by 2 bases and 4 bases, with 19 bases remaining between them.

The J gene is TRBJ2-1, the V gene TRBV5-4; weak D call: TRBD1 (6 bases). The CDR3 spans 16 residues. Germline lookup yields CDR1 SGHNT and CDR2 YYREEE (reference sequence). The germline V and J ends were trimmed by 2 bases and 3 bases, with 15 bases remaining between them. CDR3 sequence reads: CASSFNGDRYYNEQFF. The CDR3 nucleotides are TGTGCCAGCAGCTTCAACGGAGACAGGTACTACAATGAGCAGTTCTTC.

This chain joins TRBV10-3 and TRBJ1-2, with TRBD1 matching 11 bases. V dropped 4 bases and J dropped 6; count of bases not matched to a gene: 4. The CDR3 runs to 14 residues. The germline gives CDR1 ENHRY, CDR2 SYGVKD. This CDR3 is CAISGTGGADGYTF. CDR3 DNA sequence: TGTGCCATCAGTGGGACAGGGGGCGCAGATGGCTACACCTTC.

J is TRBJ2-2 and V is TRBV30; D is uncertain. The ends were cut back, 8 bases at V and 0 bases at J, with 13 bases in the middle. There are 14 residues in the CDR3. Germline V gene sequence: CDR1 GTSNPN, CDR2 SVGIG (reference sequence). The CDR3 loop reads CASSFLTNTGELFF. The DNA for the CDR3 is TGTGCCAGCAGCTTCCTAACGAACACCGGGGAGCTGTTTTTT.

The chain recombines TRBV27 with TRBJ1-1, with D hard to call. CDR1 is MNHEY and CDR2 is SMNVEV in the germline V gene (reference sequence). The CDR3 length is 14 residues. V lost 1 base and J lost 1, with 7 bases in between. The CDR3 reads CASSLYSQNTEAFF. The CDR3 DNA reads TGTGCCAGCAGTTTATACTCTCAGAACACTGAAGCTTTCTTT.

The chain couples TRBV5-1 to TRBJ2-3, with D hard to call. V lost 0 bases to trimming and J lost 2 bases, with 10 bases between them. Germline values: CDR1 SGHRS, CDR2 YFSETQ. This CDR3 has 15 amino acids. The CDR3 loop is CASSLAGQPTDTQYF. In nucleotides, the CDR3 is TGCGCCAGCAGCTTGGCCGGGCAACCCACAGATACGCAGTATTTT.

The rearrangement uses TRBV19 and TRBJ2-1; a possible D gene is TRBD2 (6 bases). The CDR3 is 13 amino acids. V was cut by 6 bases and J by 13 bases, with 19 bases left in between. Germline V gene sequence: CDR1 LNHDA, CDR2 SQIVND (reference sequence). This chain's CDR3 is CASRNTLAAGQFF. CDR3 nucleotide sequence: TGTGCCAGTAGGAATACCTTAGCGGCAGGTCAGTTCTTC.

This clone showed up just once. Other DNA sequences in the same sample also yield this CDR3. The chain links TRBV5-1 to TRBJ2-5; D not resolved. Germline V CDR1 and CDR2: SGHRS, YFSETQ. V lost 0 bases and J lost 1, with 7 bases in between. This CDR3 is built from 14 residues. The CDR3 here is CASSLESTQETQYF. For the CDR3, the DNA is TGCGCCAGCAGCTTGGAATCGACCCAAGAGACCCAGTACTTC. The variable domain in full, with the rest retrieved from reference TRBV5-1 and TRBJ2-5, is KAGVTQTPRYLIKTRGQQVTLSCSPISGHRSVSWYQQTPGQGLQFLFEYFSETQRNKGNFPGRFSGRQFSNSRSEMNVSTLELGDSALYLCASSLESTQETQYFGPGTRLLVL.

The genes are TRBV2 and TRBJ2-3; 12 bases fit TRBD2. Germline V gene lookup returns CDR1 SNHLY and CDR2 FYNNEI. V was clipped by 9 bases and J by 4 bases; unmatched bases: 5. The CDR3 runs to 14 residues. The CDR3 spells CARPLAGGPDTQYF. The CDR3 DNA is TGTGCCAGACCTCTAGCGGGAGGGCCAGATACGCAGTATTTT.

A few counts support this clone. The rearrangement links TRBV4-2 to TRBJ2-6; D is tentatively TRBD1 or TRBD2 (5 bases each). Trimming shortened V by 0 bases and J by 2 bases, and 8 bases separated the two germline ends. Germline lookup yields CDR1 LGHNA and CDR2 YNFKEQ. This CDR3 comprises 16 residues. The CDR3 DNA sequence: TGTGCCAGCAGCCAAGATTCGGGACCTGGGGCCAACGTCCTGACTTTC. Its translation is CASSQDSGPGANVLTF.

J is TRBJ1-1 and V is TRBV7-2; D is uncertain. Trimming shortened V by 3 bases and J by 7 bases, and 6 bases separated the two germline ends. CDR3 size: 11 residues. Germline-derived CDR1 and CDR2 are SGHTA and FQGNSA. The CDR3 reads CASSFRHEAFF. In DNA form, the CDR3 reads TGTGCCAGCAGCTTCCGCCATGAAGCTTTCTTT.

V and J are TRBV18 and TRBJ2-6, with D unresolved. Trimming took off 4 bases at V and 1 base at J, with 11 bases between the two ends. The CDR3 has 16 residues. CDR1 is KGHSH, CDR2 LQKENI, per germline. The CDR3 region is CASSLAPSSGANVLTF. The CDR3 bases are TGTGCCAGCTCACTGGCCCCATCTTCTGGGGCCAACGTCCTGACTTTC.

The chain is built from TRBV28 and TRBJ2-7; unclear D gene. This CDR3 has 14 residues. Trimming took off 4 bases at V and 2 bases at J, with 12 bases between the two ends. Looked up from germline, CDR1 is MDHEN and CDR2 is SYDVKM. CDR3: CASSYIGETYEQYF. CDR3 DNA: TGTGCCAGCAGTTATATAGGTGAGACCTACGAGCAGTACTTC.

A single count supports this clone. The CDR3 loop is CASSIRGSGRKLFF. The CDR3 nucleotides are TGTGCCAGTAGTATAAGGGGCTCGGGGAGGAAACTGTTTTTT. This chain connects TRBV19 to TRBJ1-4, with D maybe TRBD1 (5 bases). The CDR3 loop spans 14 amino acids. Germline V gene data show CDR1 as LNHDA and CDR2 as SQIVND (reference sequence). Between the trimmed V and J ends, which lost 2 bases and 11 bases, there was a span of 15 bases. Combining the CDR3 with reference TRBV19 and TRBJ1-4 gives the whole variable domain DGGITQSPKYLFRKEGQNVTLSCEQNLNHDAMYWYRQDPGQGLRLIYYSQIVNDFQKGDIAEGYSVSREKKESFPLTVTSAQKNPTAFYLCASSIRGSGRKLFFGSGTQLSVL.

The chain couples TRBV10-3 to TRBJ2-2; D is unclear. Germline loops: CDR1 ENHRY, CDR2 SYGVKD. Trimming removed 0 bases from V and 7 bases from J, with 3 bases in between. The CDR3 runs to 12 residues. CDR3 amino acids: CAISESDGELFF. CDR3 DNA sequence: TGTGCCATCAGTGAGTCTGACGGGGAGCTGTTTTTT.

The chain uses TRBV28 and TRBJ1-1, with no clear D. The germline CDR1 and CDR2 sequences are MDHEN and SYDVKM. CDR3 length: 10 amino acids. With 10 bases removed from V and 10 bases from J, the gap between germline ends came to 13 bases. The CDR3 region has the DNA TGTGCCACCTCAGGAAGTCGAGCTTTCTTT. It encodes CATSGSRAFF. Complete variable domain (other parts from reference TRBV28 and TRBJ1-1): DVKVTQSSRYLVKRTGEKVFLECVQDMDHENMFWYRQDPGLGLRLIYFSYDVKMKEKGDIPEGYSVSREKKERFSLILESASTNQTSMYLCATSGSRAFFGQGTRLTVV.

The chain joins TRBV4-1 to TRBJ2-5, with D tentatively TRBD1 or TRBD2 (5 bases each). Trimming removed 5 bases from V and 9 bases from J, with 13 bases in between. The length of the CDR3 is 12 residues. The V gene's germline CDR1 is MGHRA and CDR2 YSYEKL. CDR3 DNA: TGCGCCAGCAGCGGGAGAGGGGTAGCCCAGTACTTC. This translates into CASSGRGVAQYF.